This T cell receptor beta chain emerged from a study of cytomegalovirus exposure and HLA in healthy donors. Study observations and caveats: The study found most TCR sequences rare, yet found some public TCRs in many donors. The classifier reportedly diagnosed cytomegalovirus status with high sensitivity and specificity. Among donors in an Asian-associated ancestry cluster, a later analysis reportedly found fewer N-insertions than the roughly 700-donor mean.

The study ran its PCR with 60 Vbeta and 13 Jbeta primers. Study processing details: Unique TCR beta chains numbered approximately 80 million in a later analysis, with about 9.9 million shared. Only in-frame clones appear in the TCRdb table, and some are missing; sequencing was by immunoSEQ multiplex PCR. That table supplies the V and J calls and clone size; D and trimming were determined from the DNA. The table records 110,000 to 150,000 clones, approximately 82% of them present only once. With regard to this clone: Its specificity is unknown.

This CDR3 contains 18 residues. Trimming took 4 bases from V and 4 from J; bases not matched to a gene: 17. Germline values: CDR1 SGHDT, CDR2 YYEEEE. The gene calls are TRBV5-6 and TRBJ1-2, with 9 bases aligning to TRBD1. The material sequenced was PBMCs. The clonotype originates from a man aged 35 to 55 in good health and CMV-seronegative. The CDR3 DNA sequence: TGTGCCAGCAGCAGTCGCCGGGACAGGGTCCTTATCTTCTATGGCTACACCTTC. Translation: CASSSRRDRVLIFYGYTF.